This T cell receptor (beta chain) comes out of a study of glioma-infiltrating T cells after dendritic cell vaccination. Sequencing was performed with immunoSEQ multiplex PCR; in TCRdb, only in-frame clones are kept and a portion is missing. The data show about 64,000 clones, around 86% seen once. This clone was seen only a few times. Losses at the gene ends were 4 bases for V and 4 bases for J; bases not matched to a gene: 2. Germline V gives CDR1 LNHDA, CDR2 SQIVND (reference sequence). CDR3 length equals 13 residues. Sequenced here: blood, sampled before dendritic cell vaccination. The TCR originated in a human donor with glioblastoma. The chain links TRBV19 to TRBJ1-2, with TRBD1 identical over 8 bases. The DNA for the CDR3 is TGTGCCAGTAGTACAGGGGGCGGCTATGGCTACACCTTC. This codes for CASSTGGGYGYTF.